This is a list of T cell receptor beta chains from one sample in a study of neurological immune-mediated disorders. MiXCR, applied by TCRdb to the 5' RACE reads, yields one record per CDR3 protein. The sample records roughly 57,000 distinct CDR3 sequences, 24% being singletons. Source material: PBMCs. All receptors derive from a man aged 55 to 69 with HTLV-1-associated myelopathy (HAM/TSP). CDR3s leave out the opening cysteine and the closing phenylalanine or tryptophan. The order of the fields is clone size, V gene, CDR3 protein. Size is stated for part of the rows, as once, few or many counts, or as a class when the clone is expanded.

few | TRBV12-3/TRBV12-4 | ASSTQGPEQY
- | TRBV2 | ASSGTGFNEKLF
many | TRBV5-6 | ASSSRGGSGNTIY
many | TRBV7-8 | ASSPFGENYEQY
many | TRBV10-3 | AISESRGKAGGEYNEQF
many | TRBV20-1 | SARDWRQGYYNEQF
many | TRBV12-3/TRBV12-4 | ASSIRGSGNYGYT
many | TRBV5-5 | ASSLVAGRMNTEAF
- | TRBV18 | ASSPDRGGNQPQH
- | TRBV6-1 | ASRTGTSNTGELF
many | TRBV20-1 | SAKQGDNQPQH
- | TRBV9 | ASSLPSSNEQF
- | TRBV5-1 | ASSAGGISDTQY
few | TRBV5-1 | ASSLDLGEQF
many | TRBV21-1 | ASSKERQRENTGELF
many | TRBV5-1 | ASSETSGSSREQF
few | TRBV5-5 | ASSLSGQITYEQY
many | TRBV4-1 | ASSQTQSSNQPQH
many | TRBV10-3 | AISESPREGHDEQF
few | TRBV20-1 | SATHRVLPDSEAF
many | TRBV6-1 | ASTVMRPNTGELF
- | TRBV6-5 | ASSYSRGTAGELF
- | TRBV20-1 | SASPLTSGSSYEQY
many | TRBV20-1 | SARDPPLLGVEQF
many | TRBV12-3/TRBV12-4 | ASSLGGHSETQY
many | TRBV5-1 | ASSLSGNQETQY
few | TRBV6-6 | ASSSTSLKNIQY
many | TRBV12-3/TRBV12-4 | ASRHPVSNYGYT
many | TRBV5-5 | ASSVPKRTGVGSEAF
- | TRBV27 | ASSATSGGPGPQY
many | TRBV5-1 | ASSRGRDTQY
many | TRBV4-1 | ASSQVPGLNTEAF
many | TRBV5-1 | ASSLNPGQGNTEAF
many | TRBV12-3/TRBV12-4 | ASSFQGVTDTQY
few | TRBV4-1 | ASSQAPIAGVGNEQF
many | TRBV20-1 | SAVVSDRLTDTQY
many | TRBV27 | ASSPRTGTTEAF
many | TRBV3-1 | ASSRGMSSGANVLT
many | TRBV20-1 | SATGLNEQF
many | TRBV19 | ASSTVTGNTIY
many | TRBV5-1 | ASSQRTSGSTDTQY
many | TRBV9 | ASSVGSGASSLEQF
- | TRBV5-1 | ASPPVSGSLNTGELF
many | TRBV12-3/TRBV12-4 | ASSWGQGALTEAF
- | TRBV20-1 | SARDLSTSYNEQF
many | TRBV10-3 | AITGGEGQQY